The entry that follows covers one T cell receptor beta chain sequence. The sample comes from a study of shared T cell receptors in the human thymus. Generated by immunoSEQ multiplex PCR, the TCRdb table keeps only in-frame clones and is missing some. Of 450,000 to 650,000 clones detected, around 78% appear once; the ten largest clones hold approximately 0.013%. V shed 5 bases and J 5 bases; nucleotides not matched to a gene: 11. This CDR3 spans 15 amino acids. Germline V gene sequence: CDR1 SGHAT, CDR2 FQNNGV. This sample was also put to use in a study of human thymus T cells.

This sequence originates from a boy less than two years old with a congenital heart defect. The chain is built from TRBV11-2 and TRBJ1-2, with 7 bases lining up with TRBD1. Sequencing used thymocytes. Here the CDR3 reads CASSPPWTGPYGYTF. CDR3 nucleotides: TGTGCCAGCAGCCCCCCCTGGACAGGTCCGTATGGCTACACCTTC.